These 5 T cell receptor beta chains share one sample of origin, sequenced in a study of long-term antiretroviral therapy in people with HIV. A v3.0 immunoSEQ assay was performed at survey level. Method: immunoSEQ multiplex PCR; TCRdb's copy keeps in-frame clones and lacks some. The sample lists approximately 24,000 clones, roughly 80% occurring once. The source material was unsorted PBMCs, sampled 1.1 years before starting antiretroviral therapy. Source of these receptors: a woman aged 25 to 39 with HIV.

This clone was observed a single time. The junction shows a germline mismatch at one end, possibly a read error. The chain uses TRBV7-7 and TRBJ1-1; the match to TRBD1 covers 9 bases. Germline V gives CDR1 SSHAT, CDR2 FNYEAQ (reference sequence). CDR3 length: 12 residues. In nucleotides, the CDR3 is TGTGCCAGCAGCCCCCCGGGACAGGGTTTGATCTTT. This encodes CASSPPGQGLIF.

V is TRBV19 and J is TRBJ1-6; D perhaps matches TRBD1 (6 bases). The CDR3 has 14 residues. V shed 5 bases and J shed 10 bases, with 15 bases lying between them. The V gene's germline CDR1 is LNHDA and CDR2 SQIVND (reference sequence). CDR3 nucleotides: TGTGCCAGTAGTTTGGACAGTCTACGATCACCCCTCCACTTT. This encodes CASSLDSLRSPLHF.

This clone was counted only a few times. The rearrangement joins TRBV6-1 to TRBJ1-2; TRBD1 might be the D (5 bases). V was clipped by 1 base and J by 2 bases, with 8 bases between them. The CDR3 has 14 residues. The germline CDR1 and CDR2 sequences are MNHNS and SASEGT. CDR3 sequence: CASSEGEGNYGYTF. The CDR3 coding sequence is TGTGCCAGCAGTGAAGGAGAGGGGAACTATGGCTACACCTTC.

The CDR3 here is CASSWGREGNTIYF. In DNA form, the CDR3 reads TGTGCCAGCAGCTGGGGGCGCGAGGGAAACACCATATATTTT. This chain connects TRBV7-8 to TRBJ1-3; weak D call: TRBD1 (6 bases). Germline V gene data show CDR1 as SGHVS and CDR2 as FQNEAQ. This CDR3 comprises 14 residues. Deletions cut 4 bases from V and 4 bases from J, with 11 bases between.

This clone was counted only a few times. The CDR3 loop reads CASSYSSNQPQHF. CDR3 sequence (DNA): TGTGCCAGCAGTTACTCGAGCAATCAGCCCCAGCATTTT. The chain recombines TRBV6-5 with TRBJ1-5; D not certain. There are 13 residues in the CDR3. Germline CDR1 MNHEY, CDR2 SVGAGI. V shed 0 bases and J shed 1 base, with 1 base lying between them.